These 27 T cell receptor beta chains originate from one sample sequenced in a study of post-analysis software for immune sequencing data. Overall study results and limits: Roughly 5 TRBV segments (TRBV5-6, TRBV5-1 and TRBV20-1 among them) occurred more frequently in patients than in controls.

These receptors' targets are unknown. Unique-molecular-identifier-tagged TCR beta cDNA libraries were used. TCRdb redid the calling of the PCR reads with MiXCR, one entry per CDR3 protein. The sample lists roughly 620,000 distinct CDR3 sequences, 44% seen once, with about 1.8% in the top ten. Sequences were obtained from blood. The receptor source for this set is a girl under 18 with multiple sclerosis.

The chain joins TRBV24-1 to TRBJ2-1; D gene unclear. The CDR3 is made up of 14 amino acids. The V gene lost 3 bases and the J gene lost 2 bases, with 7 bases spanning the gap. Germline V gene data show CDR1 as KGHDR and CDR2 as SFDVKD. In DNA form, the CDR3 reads TGTGCCACCAGTGATGAGCCGGCCTACAATGAGCAGTTCTTC. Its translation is CATSDEPAYNEQFF.

CDR3 protein: CASSLGTFTYNEQYF. CDR3 DNA: TGCGCCAGCAGCCTTGGGACATTCACCTACAATGAGCAGTACTTC. The chain carries TRBV5-1 and TRBJ2-7; D is possibly TRBD1 (6 bases). The germline V gene encodes CDR1 SGHRS and CDR2 YFSETQ. The CDR3 runs 15 residues. Trimming stripped 4 bases from V and 7 bases from J, with 21 bases between.

CDR3 sequence: CATSFSRGTGKEKLYF. CDR3 DNA: TGTGCCACCAGCTTCAGCCGCGGGACAGGGAAGGAAAAACTGTATTTT. The genes are TRBV15 and TRBJ2-3; TRBD1 matches at 9 bases. V dropped 5 bases and J dropped 14; count of bases not matched to a gene: 20. Germline CDR1 reads LNHNV; CDR2 reads YYDKDF (reference sequence). The CDR3 contains 16 residues.

CDR3 in amino acids: CATGGTGANEQFF. CDR3 in DNA: TGTGCCACCGGGGGGACAGGGGCAAATGAGCAGTTCTTC. V and J are TRBV10-3 and TRBJ2-1; TRBD1 aligns across 10 bases. J gave up 7 bases and V 10 bases, and 7 bases lay outside the gene matches. CDR1 is ENHRY and CDR2 is SYGVKD in the germline V gene. The CDR3 has 13 amino acids.

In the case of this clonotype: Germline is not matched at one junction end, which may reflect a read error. CDR3 amino acids: CAGSHTSGSGETQYF. CDR3 coding DNA: TGTGCCGGCAGTCATACTAGCGGGAGCGGTGAGACCCAGTACTTC. The chain joins TRBV7-2 to TRBJ2-5; 11 nucleotides agree with TRBD2. Germline loops: CDR1 SGHTA, CDR2 FQGNSA. The CDR3 runs to 15 residues.

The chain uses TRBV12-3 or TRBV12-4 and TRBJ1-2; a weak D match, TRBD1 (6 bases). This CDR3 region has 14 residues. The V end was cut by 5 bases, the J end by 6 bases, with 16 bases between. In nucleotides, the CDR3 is TGTGCCAGCAGTGAGAACCAGGGGTTGAATGGCTACACCTTC. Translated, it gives CASSENQGLNGYTF.

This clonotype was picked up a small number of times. The CDR3 spells CASSQGRDFTEAFF. The CDR3 DNA follows: TGTGCCAGCAGTCAGGGGAGGGATTTCACTGAAGCTTTCTTT. The V and J genes are TRBV5-5 and TRBJ1-1; D possibly corresponds to TRBD1 (6 bases). The CDR3 has 14 residues. V shed 5 bases and J shed 4 bases, with 15 bases lying between them. CDR1 is SGHKS and CDR2 is YYEKEE in the germline V gene (reference sequence).

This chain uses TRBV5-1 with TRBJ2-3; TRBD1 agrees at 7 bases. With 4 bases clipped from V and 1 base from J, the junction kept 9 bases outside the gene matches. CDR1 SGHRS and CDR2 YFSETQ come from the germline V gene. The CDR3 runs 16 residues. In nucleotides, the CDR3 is TGCGCCAGCAGCATCGACAGGGCCCTAGGCACAGATACGCAGTATTTT. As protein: CASSIDRALGTDTQYF.

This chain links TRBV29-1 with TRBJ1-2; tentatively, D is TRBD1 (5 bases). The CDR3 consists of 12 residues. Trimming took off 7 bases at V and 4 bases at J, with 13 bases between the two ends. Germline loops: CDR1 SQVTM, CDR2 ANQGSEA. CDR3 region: CSGTEGLYGYTF. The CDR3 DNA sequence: TGCAGCGGGACGGAGGGGCTCTATGGCTACACCTTC.

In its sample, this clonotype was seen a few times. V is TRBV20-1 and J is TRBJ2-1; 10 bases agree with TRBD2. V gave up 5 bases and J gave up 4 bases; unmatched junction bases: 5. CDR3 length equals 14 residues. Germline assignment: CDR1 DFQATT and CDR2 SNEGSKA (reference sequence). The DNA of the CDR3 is TGCAGTGCTTCCACTAGCGGGGCTTACAATGAGCAGTTCTTC. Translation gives CSASTSGAYNEQFF.

The CDR3 DNA reads TGTGCCAGCAGGCTTCGGGACCGGGAGCAGTACTTC. This translates into CASRLRDREQYF. This sequence joins TRBV5-6 and TRBJ2-7, with D perhaps assigned TRBD1 or TRBD2 (5 bases each). This CDR3 contains 12 residues. Germline CDR1 and CDR2: SGHDT and YYEEEE. Trimming stripped 5 bases from V and 7 bases from J, with 13 bases between. Using reference TRBV5-6 and TRBJ2-7 for the parts outside the CDR3, the full variable domain is DAGVTQSPTHLIKTRGQQVTLRCSPKSGHDTVSWYQQALGQGPQFIFQYYEEEERQRGNFPDRFSGHQFPNYSSELNVNALLLGDSALYLCASRLRDREQYFGPGTRLTVT.

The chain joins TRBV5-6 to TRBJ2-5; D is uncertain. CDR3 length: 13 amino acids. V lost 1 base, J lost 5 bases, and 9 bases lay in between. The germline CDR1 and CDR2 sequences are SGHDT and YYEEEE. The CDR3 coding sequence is TGTGCCAGCAGCTTGCCCTCTAGTGAGACCCAGTACTTC. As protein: CASSLPSSETQYF.

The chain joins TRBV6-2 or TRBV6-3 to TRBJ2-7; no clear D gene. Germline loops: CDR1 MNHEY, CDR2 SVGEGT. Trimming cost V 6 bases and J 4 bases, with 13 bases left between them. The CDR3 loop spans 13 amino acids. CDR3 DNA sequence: TGTGCCAGCAGGTCTACGAGTTTTTACGAGCAGTACTTC. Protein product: CASRSTSFYEQYF.

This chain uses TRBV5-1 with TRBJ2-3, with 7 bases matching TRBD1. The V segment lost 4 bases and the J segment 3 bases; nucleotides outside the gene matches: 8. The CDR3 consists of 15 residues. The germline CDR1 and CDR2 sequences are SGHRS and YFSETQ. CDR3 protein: CASSRITGVTDTQYF. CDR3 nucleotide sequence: TGCGCCAGCAGCCGGATTACAGGGGTTACAGATACGCAGTATTTT.

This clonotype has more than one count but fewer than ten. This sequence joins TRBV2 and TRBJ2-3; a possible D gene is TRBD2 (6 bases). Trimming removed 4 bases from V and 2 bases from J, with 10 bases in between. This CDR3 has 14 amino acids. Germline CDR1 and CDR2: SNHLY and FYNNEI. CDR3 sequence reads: CASSGGVYTDTQYF. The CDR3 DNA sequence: TGTGCCAGCAGTGGGGGGGTCTACACAGATACGCAGTATTTT.

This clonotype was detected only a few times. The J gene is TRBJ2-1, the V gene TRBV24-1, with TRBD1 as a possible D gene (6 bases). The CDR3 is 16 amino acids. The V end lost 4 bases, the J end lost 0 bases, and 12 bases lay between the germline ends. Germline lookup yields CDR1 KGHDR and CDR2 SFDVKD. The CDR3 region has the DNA TGTGCCACCAGTGACCCTGACAGGATCTCCTACAATGAGCAGTTCTTC. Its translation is CATSDPDRISYNEQFF.

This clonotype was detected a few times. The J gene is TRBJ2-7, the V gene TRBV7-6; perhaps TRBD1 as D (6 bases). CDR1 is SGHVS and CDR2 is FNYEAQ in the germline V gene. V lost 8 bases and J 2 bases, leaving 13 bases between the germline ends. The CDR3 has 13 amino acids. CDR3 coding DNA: TGTGCCAGCGCCCGGGACACCACCTACGAGCAGTACTTC. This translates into CASARDTTYEQYF.

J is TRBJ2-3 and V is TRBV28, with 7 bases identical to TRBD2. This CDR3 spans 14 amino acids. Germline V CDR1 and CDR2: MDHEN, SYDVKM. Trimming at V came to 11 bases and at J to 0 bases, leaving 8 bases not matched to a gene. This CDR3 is CACRRGSSTDTQYF. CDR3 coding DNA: TGTGCCTGTAGGCGGGGGTCTAGCACAGATACGCAGTATTTT.

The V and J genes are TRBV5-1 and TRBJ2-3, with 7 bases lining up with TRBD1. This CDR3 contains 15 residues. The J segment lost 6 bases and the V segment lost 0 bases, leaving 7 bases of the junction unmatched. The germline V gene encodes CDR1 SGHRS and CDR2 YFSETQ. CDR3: CASSLETGLTDTQYF. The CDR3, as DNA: TGCGCCAGCAGCTTGGAGACAGGGCTAACGGATACGCAGTATTTT.

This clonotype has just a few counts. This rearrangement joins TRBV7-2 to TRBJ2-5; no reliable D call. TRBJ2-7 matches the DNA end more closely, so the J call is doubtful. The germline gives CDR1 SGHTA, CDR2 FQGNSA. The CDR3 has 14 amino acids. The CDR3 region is CASSTLRRRDEQYF. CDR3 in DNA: TGTGCCAGCAGTACCCTGCGGCGAAGAGACGAGCAGTACTTC.

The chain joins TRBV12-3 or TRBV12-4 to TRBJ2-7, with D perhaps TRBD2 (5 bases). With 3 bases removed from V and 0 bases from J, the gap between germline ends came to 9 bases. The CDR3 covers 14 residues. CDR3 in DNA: TGTGCCAGCAGTTTGTCCGGGATCTCCTACGAGCAGTACTTC. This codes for CASSLSGISYEQYF.

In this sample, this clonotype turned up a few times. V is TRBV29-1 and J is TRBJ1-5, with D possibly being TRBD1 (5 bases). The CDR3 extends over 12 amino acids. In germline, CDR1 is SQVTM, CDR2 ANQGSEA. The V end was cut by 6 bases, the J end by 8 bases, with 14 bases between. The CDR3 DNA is TGCAGCGTAGGGGAACGTACCGAGCCCCAGCATTTT. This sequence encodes CSVGERTEPQHF. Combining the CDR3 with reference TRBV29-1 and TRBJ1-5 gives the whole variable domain SAVISQKPSRDICQRGTSLTIQCQVDSQVTMMFWYRQQPGQSLTLIATANQGSEATYESGFVIDKFPISRPNLTFSTLTVSNMSPEDSSIYLCSVGERTEPQHFGDGTRLSIL.

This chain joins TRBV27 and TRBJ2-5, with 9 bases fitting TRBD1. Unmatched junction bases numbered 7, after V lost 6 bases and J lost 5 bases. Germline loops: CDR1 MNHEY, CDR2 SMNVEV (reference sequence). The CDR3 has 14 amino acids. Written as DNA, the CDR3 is TGTGCCAGCAGGACACAGGGGGCAAGGGAGACCCAGTACTTC. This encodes CASRTQGARETQYF.

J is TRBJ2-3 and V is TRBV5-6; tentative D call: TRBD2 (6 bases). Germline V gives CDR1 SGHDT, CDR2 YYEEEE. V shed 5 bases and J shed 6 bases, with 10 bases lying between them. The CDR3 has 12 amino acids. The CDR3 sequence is CASRGGSDTQYF. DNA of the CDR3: TGTGCCAGCAGGGGGGGTTCGGATACGCAGTATTTT.

The CDR3 DNA reads TGTGCCAGCAGTCTCAGGGGGCGCCCGAATGGGGAGACCCAGTACTTC. It yields the protein CASSLRGRPNGETQYF. This chain links TRBV12-3 or TRBV12-4 with TRBJ2-7, with 8 nucleotides matching TRBD1. The J call is uncertain, as TRBJ2-5 better fits the DNA end. This CDR3 comprises 16 residues.

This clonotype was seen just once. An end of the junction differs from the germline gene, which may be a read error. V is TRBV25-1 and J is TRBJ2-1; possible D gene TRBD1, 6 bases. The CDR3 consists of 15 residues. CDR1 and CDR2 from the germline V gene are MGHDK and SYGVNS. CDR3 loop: CASGEIGWDTNEQFF. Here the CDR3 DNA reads TGTGCCAGCGGTGAAATTGGGTGGGACACCAATGAGCAGTTCTTC.

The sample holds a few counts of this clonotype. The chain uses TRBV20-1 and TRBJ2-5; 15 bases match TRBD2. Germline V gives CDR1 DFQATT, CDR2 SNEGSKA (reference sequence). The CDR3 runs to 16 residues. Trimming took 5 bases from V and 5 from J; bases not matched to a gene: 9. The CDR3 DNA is TGCAGTGCTCAGGGACTAGCGGGGGGCTCTTGGGAGACCCAGTACTTC. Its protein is CSAQGLAGGSWETQYF.